This is a list of T cell receptor beta chains from one sample in a study of shared clonotypes between healthy human individuals. Sequencing was performed with immunoSEQ multiplex PCR; in TCRdb, only in-frame clones are kept and a portion is missing. This table holds some 2.1 million clones, around 93% found once. Sequenced input: naive CD8+ T cells from PBMCs. Source of these receptors: a man aged 18 to 29 in good health. Some clones in this sample may be carry-over from other donors' samples. CDR3s include the opening cysteine and the closing phenylalanine or tryptophan. Fields, in order: D gene, V gene, J gene, clone size, CDR3 DNA, CDR3 protein. The D gene is left open where the match is weak. Clone size is shown for a subset of rows, as once, few, many or a class of expanded clone.

d_call: .; v_call: TRBV4-1; j_call: TRBJ1-2; clone_size: .; cdr3_nt: TGCGCCAGCAGCCCTATCGGAGCAGGAGGCCTGGCCTTC; cdr3_aa: CASSPIGAGGLAF
d_call: .; v_call: TRBV6-1; j_call: TRBJ2-7; clone_size: .; cdr3_nt: TGTGCCAGCGGATTCCCAGGGGAGTGGTACGAGCAGTACTTC; cdr3_aa: CASGFPGEWYEQYF
d_call: TRBD1; v_call: TRBV28; j_call: TRBJ1-4; clone_size: .; cdr3_nt: TGTGCCAGCAGACTGACAGGGGTTAATGAAAAACTGTTTTTT; cdr3_aa: CASRLTGVNEKLFF
d_call: .; v_call: TRBV7-3; j_call: TRBJ1-1; clone_size: .; cdr3_nt: TGTGCCAGCAGCTTAGAATACACTGAAGCTTTCTTT; cdr3_aa: CASSLEYTEAFF
d_call: .; v_call: TRBV9; j_call: TRBJ2-2; clone_size: .; cdr3_nt: TGTGCCAGCAGCCCCAGTACCGGGGAGCTGTTTTTT; cdr3_aa: CASSPSTGELFF
d_call: .; v_call: TRBV9; j_call: TRBJ1-1; clone_size: .; cdr3_nt: TGTGCCAGCAGCCAGACGAACACTGAAGCTTTCTTT; cdr3_aa: CASSQTNTEAFF
d_call: .; v_call: TRBV27; j_call: TRBJ2-2; clone_size: .; cdr3_nt: TGTGCCAGCAGTAACAGCGGCCCCAGGGAGCTGTTTTTT; cdr3_aa: CASSNSGPRELFF
d_call: TRBD2; v_call: TRBV7-3; j_call: TRBJ2-3; clone_size: .; cdr3_nt: TGTGCCAGCAGCCCGTCGGTAGCGGGAACCACAGATACGCAGTATTTT; cdr3_aa: CASSPSVAGTTDTQYF
d_call: .; v_call: TRBV5-1; j_call: TRBJ2-1; clone_size: .; cdr3_nt: TGCGCCAGCAGCACCGAAGGGGGAAACTCCTACAATGAGCAGTTCTTC; cdr3_aa: CASSTEGGNSYNEQFF
d_call: TRBD1; v_call: TRBV27; j_call: TRBJ1-1; clone_size: once; cdr3_nt: TGTGCCAGCAGCCATGGACAGGGTGTGAACACTGAAGCTTTCTTT; cdr3_aa: CASSHGQGVNTEAFF
d_call: .; v_call: TRBV28; j_call: TRBJ2-7; clone_size: .; cdr3_nt: TGTGCCAGCAATCCCCTAGGCGCAGCCTACGAGCAGTACTTC; cdr3_aa: CASNPLGAAYEQYF
d_call: .; v_call: TRBV27; j_call: TRBJ1-1; clone_size: .; cdr3_nt: TGTGCCAGCACGTTTAACCCCCGGGACCCAAACACTGAAGCTTTCTTT; cdr3_aa: CASTFNPRDPNTEAFF
d_call: TRBD1; v_call: TRBV7-9; j_call: TRBJ2-1; clone_size: .; cdr3_nt: TGTGCCAGCAGCTCCGGGACAGGGCGTCTCTACAATGAGCAGTTCTTC; cdr3_aa: CASSSGTGRLYNEQFF
d_call: .; v_call: TRBV4-2; j_call: TRBJ2-1; clone_size: .; cdr3_nt: TGTGCCAGCAGCCAAGGGGGCGGGCGTGAGCAGTTCTTC; cdr3_aa: CASSQGGGREQFF
d_call: .; v_call: TRBV9; j_call: TRBJ1-5; clone_size: .; cdr3_nt: TGTGCCAGCAGCCCAGACTCCGCCGGCAATCAGCCCCAGCATTTT; cdr3_aa: CASSPDSAGNQPQHF
d_call: .; v_call: TRBV15; j_call: TRBJ2-7; clone_size: .; cdr3_nt: TGTGCCACCAGCCCGGGGCGAGAGCAGTACTTC; cdr3_aa: CATSPGREQYF
d_call: TRBD1; v_call: TRBV23-1; j_call: TRBJ2-7; clone_size: .; cdr3_nt: TGCGCCAGCAGTCCAATAACCGGGACAGGGCACCCCTACGAGCAGTACTTC; cdr3_aa: CASSPITGTGHPYEQYF
d_call: .; v_call: TRBV19; j_call: TRBJ1-2; clone_size: .; cdr3_nt: TGTGCCAGTAGTGTACCTACGCGGGGGGCGCGAGATGGCTACACCTTC; cdr3_aa: CASSVPTRGARDGYTF
d_call: TRBD1; v_call: TRBV4-1; j_call: TRBJ1-2; clone_size: once; cdr3_nt: TGCGCCAGCAGCCAAGGTCAGGGGGCTTATGGCTACACCTTC; cdr3_aa: CASSQGQGAYGYTF
d_call: .; v_call: TRBV28; j_call: TRBJ1-1; clone_size: once; cdr3_nt: TGTGCCAGCAGTTTAACCGGGACCCAAGGTGAAGCTTTCTTT; cdr3_aa: CASSLTGTQGEAFF
d_call: TRBD1; v_call: TRBV10-2; j_call: TRBJ2-6; clone_size: once; cdr3_nt: TGCGCCAGCAGGACAGGGTCCTCTGGGGCCAACGTCCTGACTTTC; cdr3_aa: CASRTGSSGANVLTF
d_call: TRBD2; v_call: TRBV4-2; j_call: TRBJ2-1; clone_size: .; cdr3_nt: TGTGCCAGCAGCCACGGCTTGGGTTGGCGGGAGACCTACAATGAGCAGTTCTTC; cdr3_aa: CASSHGLGWRETYNEQFF
d_call: .; v_call: TRBV29-1; j_call: TRBJ2-2; clone_size: .; cdr3_nt: TGCAGCGTGATTCTAGGGCGGGAGCTGTTTTTT; cdr3_aa: CSVILGRELFF
d_call: .; v_call: TRBV6-5; j_call: TRBJ1-1; clone_size: .; cdr3_nt: TGTGCCAGCAGTTACTCGCGTGGGACTGAAGCTTTCTTT; cdr3_aa: CASSYSRGTEAFF
d_call: .; v_call: TRBV28; j_call: TRBJ2-2; clone_size: .; cdr3_nt: TGTGCCAGCAGTTTGTCTCTAATCTCGAGCGGGTATAGCACCGGGGAGCTGTTTTTT; cdr3_aa: CASSLSLISSGYSTGELFF
d_call: TRBD1; v_call: TRBV27; j_call: TRBJ2-7; clone_size: .; cdr3_nt: TGTGCCAGCAGTTTATATGCGGACAGGGTGGGGGAGCAGTACTTC; cdr3_aa: CASSLYADRVGEQYF
d_call: .; v_call: TRBV28; j_call: TRBJ2-1; clone_size: .; cdr3_nt: TGTGCCAGCAGACCCACTAGTTGGGGCTACAATGAGCAGTTCTTC; cdr3_aa: CASRPTSWGYNEQFF
d_call: .; v_call: TRBV9; j_call: TRBJ2-4; clone_size: .; cdr3_nt: TGTGCCAGCAGCGTGGGACAAGGGGCAAGCATTCAGTACTTC; cdr3_aa: CASSVGQGASIQYF